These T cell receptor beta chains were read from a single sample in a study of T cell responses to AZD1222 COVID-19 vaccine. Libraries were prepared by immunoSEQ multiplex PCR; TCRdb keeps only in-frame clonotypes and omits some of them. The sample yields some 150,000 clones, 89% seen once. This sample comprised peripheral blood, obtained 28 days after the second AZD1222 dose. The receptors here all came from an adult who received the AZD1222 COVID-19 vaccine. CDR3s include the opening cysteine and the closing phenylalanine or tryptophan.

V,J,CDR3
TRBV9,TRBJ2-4,CASSVEEGTFQYF
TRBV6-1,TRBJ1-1,CASSEGKGVLTEAFF
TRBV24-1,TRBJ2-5,CATSGGTGSQETQYF
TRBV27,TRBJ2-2,CASSLEWAGDEQGYAGELFF
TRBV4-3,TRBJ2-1,CASSQDPLSSYNEQFF
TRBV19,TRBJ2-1,CATSWRESYNEQFF
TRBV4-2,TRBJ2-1,CASSQDGGSYNEQFF
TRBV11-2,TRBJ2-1,CASSLDGAGTVISEQFF
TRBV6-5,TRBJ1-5,CASSQSSTLRQPQHF
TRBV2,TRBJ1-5,CASTYHPNQPQHF
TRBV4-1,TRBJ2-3,CASSQHGQPADTQYF
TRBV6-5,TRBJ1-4,CASSYRPQGPKLFF